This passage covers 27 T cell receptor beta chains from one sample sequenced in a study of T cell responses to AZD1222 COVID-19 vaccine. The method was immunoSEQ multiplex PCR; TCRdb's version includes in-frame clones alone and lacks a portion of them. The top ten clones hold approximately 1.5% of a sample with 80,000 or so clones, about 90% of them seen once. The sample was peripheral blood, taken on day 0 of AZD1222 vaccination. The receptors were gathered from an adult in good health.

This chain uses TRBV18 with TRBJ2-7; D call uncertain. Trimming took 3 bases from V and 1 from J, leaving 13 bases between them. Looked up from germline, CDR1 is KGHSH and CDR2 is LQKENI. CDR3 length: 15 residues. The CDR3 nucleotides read TGTGCCAGCTCACCCGACATAAAGGTATCCTACGAGCAGTACTTC. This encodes CASSPDIKVSYEQYF.

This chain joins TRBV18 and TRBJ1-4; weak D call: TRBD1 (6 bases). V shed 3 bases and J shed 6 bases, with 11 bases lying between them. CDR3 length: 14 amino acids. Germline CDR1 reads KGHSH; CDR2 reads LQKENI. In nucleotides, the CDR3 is TGTGCCAGCTCACCCGACAGGAACCATGAAAAACTGTTTTTT. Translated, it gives CASSPDRNHEKLFF.

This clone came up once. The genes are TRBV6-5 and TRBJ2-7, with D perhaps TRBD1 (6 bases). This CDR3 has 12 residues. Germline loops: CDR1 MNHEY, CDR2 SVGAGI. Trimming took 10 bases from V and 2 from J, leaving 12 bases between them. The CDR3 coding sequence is TGTGCCACTACCGGGACAACCTACGAGCAGTACTTC. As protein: CATTGTTYEQYF.

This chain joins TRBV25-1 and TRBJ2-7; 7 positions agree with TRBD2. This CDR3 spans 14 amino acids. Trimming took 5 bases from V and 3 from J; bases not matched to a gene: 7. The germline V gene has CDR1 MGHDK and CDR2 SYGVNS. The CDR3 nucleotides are TGTGCCAGCAGTCGGCCAGCGGGGTACTACGAGCAGTACTTC. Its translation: CASSRPAGYYEQYF.

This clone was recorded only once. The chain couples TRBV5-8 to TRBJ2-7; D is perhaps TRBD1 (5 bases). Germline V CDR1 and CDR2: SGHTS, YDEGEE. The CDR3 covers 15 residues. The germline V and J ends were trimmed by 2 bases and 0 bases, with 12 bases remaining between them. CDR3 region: CASSLGAGSSYEQYF. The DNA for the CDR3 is TGTGCCAGCAGCTTAGGGGCAGGGTCCTCCTACGAGCAGTACTTC. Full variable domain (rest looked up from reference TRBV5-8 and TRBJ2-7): EAGVTQSPTHLIKTRGQQATLRCSPISGHTSVYWYQQALGLGLQFLLWYDEGEERNRGNFPPRFSGRQFPNYSSELNVNALELEDSALYLCASSLGAGSSYEQYFGPGTRLTVT.

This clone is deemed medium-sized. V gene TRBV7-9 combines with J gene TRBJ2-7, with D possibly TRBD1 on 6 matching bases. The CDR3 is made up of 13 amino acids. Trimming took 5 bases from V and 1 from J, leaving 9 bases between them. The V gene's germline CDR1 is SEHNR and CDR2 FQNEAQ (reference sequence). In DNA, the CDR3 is TGTGCCAGCAGCCCCGGGACATCCTACGAGCAGTACTTC. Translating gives CASSPGTSYEQYF.

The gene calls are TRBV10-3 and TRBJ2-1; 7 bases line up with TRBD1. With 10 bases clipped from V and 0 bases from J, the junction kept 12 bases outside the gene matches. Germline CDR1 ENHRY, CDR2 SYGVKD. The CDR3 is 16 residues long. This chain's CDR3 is CANPHRGSSSYNEQFF. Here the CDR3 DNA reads TGTGCCAACCCCCACAGGGGCTCTAGCTCCTACAATGAGCAGTTCTTC.

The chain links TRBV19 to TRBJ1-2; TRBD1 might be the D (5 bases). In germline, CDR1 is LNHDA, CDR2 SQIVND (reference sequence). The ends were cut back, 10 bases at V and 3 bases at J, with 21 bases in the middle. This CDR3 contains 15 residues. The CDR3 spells CANMTQGKMDYGYTF. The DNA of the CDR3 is TGTGCCAATATGACTCAGGGCAAAATGGACTATGGCTACACCTTC.

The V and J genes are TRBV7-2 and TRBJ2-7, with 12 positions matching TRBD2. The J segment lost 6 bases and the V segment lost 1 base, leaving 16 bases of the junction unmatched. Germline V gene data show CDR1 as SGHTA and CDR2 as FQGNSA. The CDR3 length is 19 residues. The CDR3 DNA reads TGTGCCAGCAGCTTAGAAATTGCTAGCGGGAGGGCCAGGTACGTCGAGCAGTACTTC. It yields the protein CASSLEIASGRARYVEQYF.

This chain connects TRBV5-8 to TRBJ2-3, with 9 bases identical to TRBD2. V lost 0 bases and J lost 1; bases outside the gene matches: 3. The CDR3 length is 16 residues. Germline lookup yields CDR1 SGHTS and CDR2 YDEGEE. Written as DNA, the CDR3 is TGTGCCAGCAGCTTGGCCAGGACTAGCGGCACAGATACGCAGTATTTT. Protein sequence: CASSLARTSGTDTQYF.

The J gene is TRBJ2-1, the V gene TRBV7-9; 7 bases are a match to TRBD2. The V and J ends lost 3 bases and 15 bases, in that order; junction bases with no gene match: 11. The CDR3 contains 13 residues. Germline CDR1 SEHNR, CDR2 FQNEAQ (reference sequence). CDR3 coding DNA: TGTGCCAGCAGCTTGACCGGGACTACGGACCTGTTCTTC. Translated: CASSLTGTTDLFF.

The CDR3 nucleotides are TGTGCCAGCAGTCCATACGCGACAGGAGGGGTTTTGATCACAGATACGCAGTATTTT. Translation: CASSPYATGGVLITDTQYF. The chain combines TRBV27 with TRBJ2-3, with D tentatively TRBD1 or TRBD2 (6 bases each). The CDR3 sequence is 19 residues long. V was cut by 5 bases and J by 2 bases, with 26 bases left in between. Germline V lookup: CDR1 MNHEY, CDR2 SMNVEV (reference sequence).

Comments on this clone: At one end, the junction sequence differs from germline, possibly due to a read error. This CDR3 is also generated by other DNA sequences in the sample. This CDR3 reads CASSGLAHNNSPLHF. CDR3 nucleotides: TGTGCCAGCTCTGGGCTGGCACATAATAATTCACCTCTCCACTTT. V is TRBV7-9 and J is TRBJ1-6; the D is unclear. CDR3 length equals 15 residues. Germline lookup yields CDR1 SEHNR and CDR2 FQNEAQ (reference sequence). The whole variable domain, remainder taken from reference TRBV7-9 and TRBJ1-6, is DTGVSQNPRHKITKRGQNVTFRCDPISEHNRLYWYRQTLGQGPEFLTYFQNEAQLEKSRLLSDRFSAERPKGSFSTLEIQRTEQGDSAMYLCASSGLAHNNSPLHFGNGTRLTVT.

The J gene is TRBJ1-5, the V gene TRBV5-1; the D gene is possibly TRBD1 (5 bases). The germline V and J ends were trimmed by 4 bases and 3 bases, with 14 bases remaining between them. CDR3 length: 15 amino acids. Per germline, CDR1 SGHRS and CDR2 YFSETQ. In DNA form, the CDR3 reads TGCGCCAGCAGCAAAGAGACGGGGGTCAATCAGCCCCAGCATTTT. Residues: CASSKETGVNQPQHF.

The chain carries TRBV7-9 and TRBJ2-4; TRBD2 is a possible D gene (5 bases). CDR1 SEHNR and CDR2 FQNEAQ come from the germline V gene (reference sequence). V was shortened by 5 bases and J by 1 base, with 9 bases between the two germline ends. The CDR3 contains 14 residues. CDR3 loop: CASSLDWAKNIQYF. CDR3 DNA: TGTGCCAGCAGCCTGGACTGGGCCAAAAACATTCAGTACTTC.

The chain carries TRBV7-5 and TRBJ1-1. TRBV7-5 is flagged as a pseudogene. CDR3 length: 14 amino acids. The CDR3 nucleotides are TGTGCCAGAACCGGTCGGGGAGGGAACACTGAAGCTTTCTTT. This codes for CARTGRGGNTEAFF.

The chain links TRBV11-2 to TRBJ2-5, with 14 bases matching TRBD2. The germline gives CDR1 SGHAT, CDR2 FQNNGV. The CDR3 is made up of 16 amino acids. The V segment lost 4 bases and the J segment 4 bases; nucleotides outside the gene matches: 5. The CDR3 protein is CASSSGLAGDGETQYF. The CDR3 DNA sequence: TGTGCCAGCAGCTCGGGACTAGCGGGAGATGGAGAGACCCAGTACTTC.

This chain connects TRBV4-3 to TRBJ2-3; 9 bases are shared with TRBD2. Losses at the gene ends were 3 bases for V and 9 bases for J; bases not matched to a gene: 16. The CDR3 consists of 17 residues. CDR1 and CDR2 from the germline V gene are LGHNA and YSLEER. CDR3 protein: CASSQDPLAGRRGTQYF. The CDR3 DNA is TGCGCCAGCAGCCAGGACCCTCTAGCGGGGAGAAGGGGGACGCAGTATTTT.

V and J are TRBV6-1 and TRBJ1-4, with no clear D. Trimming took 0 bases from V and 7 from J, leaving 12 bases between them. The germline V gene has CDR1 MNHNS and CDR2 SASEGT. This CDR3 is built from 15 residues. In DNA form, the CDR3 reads TGTGCCAGCAGTGAAGCGCTCTCCGGAGGTGAAAAACTGTTTTTT. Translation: CASSEALSGGEKLFF.

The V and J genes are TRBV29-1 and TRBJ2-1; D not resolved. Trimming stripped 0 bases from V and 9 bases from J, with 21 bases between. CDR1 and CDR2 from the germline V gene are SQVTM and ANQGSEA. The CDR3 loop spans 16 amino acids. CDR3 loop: CSVEDLSISSQFEQFF. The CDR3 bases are TGCAGCGTTGAAGATTTGTCTATATCTTCCCAGTTTGAGCAGTTCTTC.

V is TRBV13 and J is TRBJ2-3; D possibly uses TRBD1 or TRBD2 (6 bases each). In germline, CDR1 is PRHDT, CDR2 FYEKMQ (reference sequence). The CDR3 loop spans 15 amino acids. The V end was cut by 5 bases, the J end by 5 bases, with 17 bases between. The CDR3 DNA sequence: TGTGCCAGCAGCCCCCAGGGGCGGGGACAAGATACGCAGTATTTT. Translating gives CASSPQGRGQDTQYF.

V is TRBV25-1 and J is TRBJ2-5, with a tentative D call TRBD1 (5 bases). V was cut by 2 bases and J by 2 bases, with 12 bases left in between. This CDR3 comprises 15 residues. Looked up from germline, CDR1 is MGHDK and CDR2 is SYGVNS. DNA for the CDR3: TGTGCCAGCAGTGAACCAGGGCATCGACAAGAGACCCAGTACTTC. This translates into CASSEPGHRQETQYF. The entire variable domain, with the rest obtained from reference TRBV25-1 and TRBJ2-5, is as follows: EADIYQTPRYLVIGTGKKITLECSQTMGHDKMYWYQQDPGMELHLIHYSYGVNSTEKGDLSSESTVSRIRTEHFPLTLESARPSHTSQYLCASSEPGHRQETQYFGPGTRLLVL.

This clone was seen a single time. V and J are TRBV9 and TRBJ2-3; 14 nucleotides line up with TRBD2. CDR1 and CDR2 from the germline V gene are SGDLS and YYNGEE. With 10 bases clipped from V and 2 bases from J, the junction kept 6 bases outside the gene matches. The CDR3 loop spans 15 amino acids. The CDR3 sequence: CASRGLAGDTDTQYF. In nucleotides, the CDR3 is TGTGCCTCCCGGGGACTAGCGGGAGACACAGATACGCAGTATTTT.

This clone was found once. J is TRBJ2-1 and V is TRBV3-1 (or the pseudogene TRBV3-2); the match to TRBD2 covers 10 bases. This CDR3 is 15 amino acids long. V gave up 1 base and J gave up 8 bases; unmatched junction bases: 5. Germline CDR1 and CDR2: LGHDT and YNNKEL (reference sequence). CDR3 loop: CASSQARTSGYEQFF. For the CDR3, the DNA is TGTGCCAGCAGCCAAGCTCGGACTAGCGGTTATGAGCAGTTCTTC.

The CDR3 is CASRTGGKNQPQHF. DNA for the CDR3: TGTGCCTCACGAACCGGGGGGAAGAATCAGCCCCAGCATTTT. The V call is TRBV6-5, the J call TRBJ1-5; a possible D gene is TRBD1 (5 bases). This CDR3 comprises 14 residues. The germline V gene encodes CDR1 MNHEY and CDR2 SVGAGI. Trimming stripped 11 bases from V and 4 bases from J, with 18 bases between.

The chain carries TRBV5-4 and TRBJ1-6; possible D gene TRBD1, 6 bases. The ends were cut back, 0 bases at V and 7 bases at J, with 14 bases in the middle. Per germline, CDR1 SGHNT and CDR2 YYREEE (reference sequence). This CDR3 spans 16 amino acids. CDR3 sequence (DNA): TGTGCCAGCAGCTTGGATTGGGCAGGGGTCAATTCACCCCTCCACTTT. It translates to CASSLDWAGVNSPLHF.

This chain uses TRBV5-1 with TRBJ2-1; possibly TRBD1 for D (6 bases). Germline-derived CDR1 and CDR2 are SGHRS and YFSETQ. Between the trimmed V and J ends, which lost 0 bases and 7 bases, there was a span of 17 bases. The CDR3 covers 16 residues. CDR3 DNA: TGCGCCAGCAGCTTGGCGGTAGCAGGGGTTGGAAATGAGCAGTTCTTC. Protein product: CASSLAVAGVGNEQFF.